These T cell receptor beta chains were read from a single sample in a study of shared clonotypes between healthy human individuals. Profiled with immunoSEQ multiplex PCR; TCRdb holds only in-frame clones, not every one. The sample holds about 2.3 million clones, less than 95% seen once. Sequencing was done on a sample of naive CD4+ T cells from PBMCs. Receptors were obtained from a man between 18 and 29 years old in good health. Some clones in this sample may be carry-over from other donors' samples. CDR3s include the opening cysteine and the closing phenylalanine or tryptophan. Each record gives: V gene, CDR3 protein.

TRBV19	CASSIVQINYGYTF
TRBV6-1	CASSELGTGMLYGYTF
TRBV27	CASSQQANSNTEAFF
TRBV27	CASRLAESTDTQYF
TRBV4-1	CASSQGPGQETQYF
TRBV28	CASTPATDTQYF
TRBV7-8	CASSLFRGRNGHEQYF
TRBV6-1	CASSETGFGRFF
TRBV11-2	CASSLETFASGRTDTQYF
TRBV28	CASSPRMGINEQFF
TRBV9	CASSVAGGFNTEAFF
TRBV2	CARARGTGDGYTF
TRBV28	CASSFRGTSTDTQYF
TRBV6-1	CASEGGSSGNTIYF
TRBV5-1	CASSLGAGGTDTQYF
TRBV7-9	CASSPGTQQFF
TRBV28	CASSFLGRDAFF
TRBV30	CARDLGGTSTDTQYF
TRBV5-6	CASSPGQGTSAAYEQYF
TRBV10-3	CAISKTNEKLFF
TRBV28	CASSLSRQKQYF
TRBV18	CASSPINSGATDTQYF
TRBV28	CASSLRTGDEQFF
TRBV6-6	CASSYKGQGYEQYF
TRBV7-2	CASSLVAAPPYTGELFF
TRBV5-1	CASSVTGNNQPQHF
TRBV25-1	CASSEGDNYGYTF
TRBV12-1	CASSFKGEQFF
TRBV9	CASSVIAGGLYEQYF
TRBV11-2	CASSLWGQGAVDYGYTF
TRBV10-3	CAISESINSNYTF
TRBV9	CASSVGRSNQPQHF
TRBV7-3	CASSLTLEETQYF
TRBV28	CASSLWDRKNIQYF
TRBV7-5	CVRSLGRREVGNEQFF
TRBV5-4	CASSEGRLSGANVLTF
TRBV6-1	CASSDRTGGGGYTF
TRBV5-6	CASSLGKPREYF
TRBV10-1	CASSGTSGRSSGANVLTF
TRBV13	CASSFTGFRGAFF